This T cell receptor beta chain stems from a study of blood T cell repertoires in COVID-19. Study details: T cells, B-cell-depleted T cells, or PBMCs provided the cDNA or gDNA that served as material.

Libraries were prepared by immunoSEQ multiplex PCR; TCRdb keeps only in-frame clonotypes and omits some of them. The sample includes approximately 52,000 clones, roughly 87% of them seen just once. Looked up from germline, CDR1 is SNHLY and CDR2 is FYNNEI. The CDR3 has 14 residues. The ends were cut back, 6 bases at V and 3 bases at J, with 14 bases in the middle. The chain joins TRBV2 to TRBJ2-5; D gene unclear. The sequencing sample was made of peripheral blood. The receptor comes from a human donor with active COVID-19. The donor label of this sample is uncertain. Written as DNA, the CDR3 is TGTGCCAGCAGAGAGACAAAGTTAAAAGAGACCCAGTACTTC. Translated, it gives CASRETKLKETQYF.